One T cell receptor beta chain is described in this entry. The source of the sample is a study of preoperative IRX-2 immunotherapy in early breast cancer. Treatment specified: preoperative locoregional IRX-2 cytokine immunotherapy. Samples came from a phase Ib trial of preoperative locoregional IRX-2 cytokine immunotherapy. Germline CDR1 and CDR2: SGHNT and YENEEA. The CDR3 totals 15 residues. V dropped 7 bases and J dropped 0; count of bases not matched to a gene: 7. Sequenced by immunoSEQ multiplex PCR; TCRdb stores in-frame clones only, minus some. The repertoire holds over 60,000 clones, roughly 94% seen once, with roughly 1.5% in the top ten.

This TCR was recovered from a human donor with breast cancer. Sampling was performed from a patient treated with IRX-2 immunotherapy. J is TRBJ2-3 and V is TRBV11-3; 7 bases match TRBD1. The CDR3 reads CASIPTGFSTDTQYF. For the CDR3, the DNA is TGTGCCAGCATCCCGACAGGGTTTAGCACAGATACGCAGTATTTT.